This paragraph reports one TCR beta chain. Distinct nucleotide sequences in the sample also encode this CDR3. The data were obtained in a study of graft-versus-host responses after intestinal transplantation. Profiled with immunoSEQ multiplex PCR; TCRdb holds only in-frame clones, not every one. The table records some 22,000 clones, 85% to 95% of them present only once. The sequenced sample was PBMCs, obtained 39 days after intestinal transplant. This receptor was taken from a human patient who received an intestinal transplant, so some T cells may come from the graft donor.

The CDR3 spells CSAREGYEQYF. The CDR3 coding sequence is TGCAGTGCTCGTGAGGGCTACGAGCAGTACTTC. This sequence joins TRBV20-1 and TRBJ2-7, with TRBD2 as a possible D gene (5 bases). This CDR3 has 11 amino acids. Germline V gene data show CDR1 as DFQATT and CDR2 as SNEGSKA (reference sequence). V was pared by 5 bases and J by 3 bases, with 8 bases between.